The 10 T cell receptor beta chains presented below share a single source sample, sequenced in a study of long-term antiretroviral therapy in people with HIV. Survey level was the resolution at which the v3.0 immunoSEQ assay ran. Libraries were prepared by immunoSEQ multiplex PCR; TCRdb keeps only in-frame clonotypes and omits some of them. The top ten clones hold approximately 5% of a sample with tens of thousands of clones, more than 75% of them seen once. The sample in question was unsorted PBMCs, obtained 0.1 years before starting antiretroviral therapy. Every receptor here comes from a woman in her forties or fifties with HIV.

This chain uses TRBV5-1 with TRBJ2-3; 12 positions agree with TRBD2. From germline, CDR1 is SGHRS and CDR2 YFSETQ. The CDR3 runs 16 residues. After removal of 0 bases from V and 4 bases from J, the junction contained 3 bases not matched to a gene. The CDR3: CASSLVASGGADTQYF. For the CDR3, the DNA is TGCGCCAGCAGCTTGGTTGCTAGCGGGGGGGCAGATACGCAGTATTTT.

The chain links TRBV10-1 to TRBJ2-1, with D possibly TRBD2 on 5 matching bases. This CDR3 region has 11 residues. CDR1 and CDR2 (germline): WNHNN, SYGVQD (reference sequence). V lost 6 bases and J lost 6, with 6 bases in between. The CDR3 reads CASSRGNEQFF. The CDR3 DNA follows: TGCGCCAGCAGCCGGGGCAATGAGCAGTTCTTC.

The CDR3 spells CASSYSTGELFF. The CDR3 DNA reads TGTGCCAGCAGTTACTCTACCGGGGAGCTGTTTTTT. The chain uses TRBV6-6 and TRBJ2-2; no clear D. The CDR3 is 12 amino acids. Germline-derived CDR1 and CDR2 are MNHNY and SVGAGI (reference sequence). Trimming took off 0 bases at V and 5 bases at J, with 1 base between the two ends.

The V and J genes are TRBV9 and TRBJ1-1; TRBD1 is a possible D gene (6 bases). The CDR3 runs to 13 residues. Germline assignment: CDR1 SGDLS and CDR2 YYNGEE. Trimming stripped 4 bases from V and 3 bases from J, with 10 bases between. The DNA for the CDR3 is TGTGCCAGCAGCCCAACAGGGCACACTGAAGCTTTCTTT. Protein: CASSPTGHTEAFF.

The rearrangement uses TRBV14 and TRBJ1-4; a possible D gene is TRBD1 (5 bases). Trimming cost V 0 bases and J 3 bases, with 11 bases left between them. Germline V CDR1 and CDR2: SGHDN, FVKESK. The CDR3 length is 16 residues. CDR3 DNA sequence: TGTGCCAGCAGCCAAGATGGGGCAGGCTCTAATGAAAAACTGTTTTTT. It yields the protein CASSQDGAGSNEKLFF.

The rearrangement joins TRBV18 to TRBJ2-7; D remains ambiguous. Trimming left V 1 base short and J 1 base short, with 11 bases between. The length of the CDR3 is 15 residues. CDR1 and CDR2 (germline): KGHSH, LQKENI. The CDR3 reads CASSPQDGLSYEQYF. CDR3 coding DNA: TGTGCCAGCTCACCACAAGATGGTCTATCCTACGAGCAGTACTTC.

The CDR3 DNA reads TGTGCCAGCAGCCCCGCGGCGGAGTATGGCTACACCTTC. Its translation: CASSPAAEYGYTF. The chain links TRBV7-2 to TRBJ1-2, with unresolved D. Germline V CDR1 and CDR2: SGHTA, FQGNSA. Trimming left V 5 bases short and J 5 bases short, with 12 bases between. CDR3 length: 13 residues.

The chain joins TRBV27 to TRBJ2-1; D possibly corresponds to TRBD2 (6 bases). Trimming shortened V by 0 bases and J by 2 bases, and 11 bases separated the two germline ends. The CDR3 covers 16 residues. Germline V gives CDR1 MNHEY, CDR2 SMNVEV (reference sequence). CDR3 bases: TGTGCCAGCAGTTTATCGGCGGGGCCGACCTACAATGAGCAGTTCTTC. Encoded protein: CASSLSAGPTYNEQFF.

Note on this clone: Within the sample, other DNA sequences also encode this same CDR3. The rearrangement uses TRBV30 and TRBJ1-3; D unclear. The germline V gene has CDR1 GTSNPN and CDR2 SVGIG (reference sequence). V lost 0 bases to trimming and J lost 4 bases, with 4 bases between them. The CDR3 has 12 residues. As DNA, the CDR3 is TGTGCCTGGAGTGTAGGGGGAAACACCATATATTTT. As protein: CAWSVGGNTIYF.

The chain links TRBV6-1 to TRBJ2-7, with 8 bases matching TRBD2. The trim removed 11 bases at V and 2 bases at J, leaving 8 bases unmatched. This CDR3 contains 13 residues. Germline assignment: CDR1 MNHNS and CDR2 SASEGT. The CDR3: CAGRGGGTYEQYF. The CDR3 nucleotides are TGTGCCGGACGGGGGGGAGGGACCTACGAGCAGTACTTC.